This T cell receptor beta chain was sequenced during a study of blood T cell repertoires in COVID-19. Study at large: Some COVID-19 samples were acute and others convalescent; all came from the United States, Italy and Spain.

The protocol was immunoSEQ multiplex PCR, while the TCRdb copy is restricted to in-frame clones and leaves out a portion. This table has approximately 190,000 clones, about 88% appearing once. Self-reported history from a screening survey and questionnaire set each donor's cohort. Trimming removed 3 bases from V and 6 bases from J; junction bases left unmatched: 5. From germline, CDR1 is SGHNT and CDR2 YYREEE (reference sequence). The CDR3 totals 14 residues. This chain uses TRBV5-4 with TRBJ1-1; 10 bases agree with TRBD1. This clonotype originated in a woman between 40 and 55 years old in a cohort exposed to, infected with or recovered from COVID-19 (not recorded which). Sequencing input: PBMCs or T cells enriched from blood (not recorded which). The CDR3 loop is CASSWTGGRAEAFF. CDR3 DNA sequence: TGTGCCAGCAGCTGGACAGGGGGTCGGGCTGAAGCTTTCTTT.